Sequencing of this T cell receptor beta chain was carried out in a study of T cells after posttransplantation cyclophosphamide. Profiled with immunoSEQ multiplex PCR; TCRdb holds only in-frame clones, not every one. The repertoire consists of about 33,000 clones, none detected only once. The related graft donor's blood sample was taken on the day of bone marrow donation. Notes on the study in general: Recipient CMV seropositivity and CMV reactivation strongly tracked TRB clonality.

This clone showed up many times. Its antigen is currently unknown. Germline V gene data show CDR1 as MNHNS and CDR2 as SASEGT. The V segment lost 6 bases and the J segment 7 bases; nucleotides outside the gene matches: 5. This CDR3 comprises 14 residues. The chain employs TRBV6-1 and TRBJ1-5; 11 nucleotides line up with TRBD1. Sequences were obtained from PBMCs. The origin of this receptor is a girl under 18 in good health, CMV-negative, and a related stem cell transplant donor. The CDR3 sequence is CASRDRGRQQPQHF. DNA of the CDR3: TGTGCCAGCAGGGACAGGGGGCGGCAGCAGCCCCAGCATTTT.